This TCR beta chain was recovered during a study of OX40 agonist ivuxolimab in advanced cancers. Study details: Ivuxolimab, which patients received intravenously every 2 weeks, was dosed at 0.01 to 10 mg/kg. Partial responses were achieved by three patients, of whom one had hepatocellular carcinoma and two had cutaneous melanoma.

This clone was counted between two and nine times. The V end lost 3 bases, the J end lost 10 bases, and 13 bases lay between the germline ends. The V gene's germline CDR1 is LNHDA and CDR2 SQIVND (reference sequence). The CDR3 spans 14 residues. Data came from immunoSEQ multiplex PCR; TCRdb stores just in-frame clones and leaves some out. The sample lists tens of thousands of clones; roughly 84% were seen once. The starting material was CD4+ or CD8+ T cells sorted from blood, obtained in a trial of the OX40 agonist ivuxolimab. This receptor was taken from an adult with an advanced solid tumor such as melanoma, head and neck, liver or kidney cancer. The chain joins TRBV19 to TRBJ1-6; unclear D gene. In DNA form, the CDR3 reads TGTGCCAGTAGTATCCAGGAGGGTTGGTCACCCCTCCACTTT. Translation gives CASSIQEGWSPLHF. Complete variable domain (other parts from reference TRBV19 and TRBJ1-6): DGGITQSPKYLFRKEGQNVTLSCEQNLNHDAMYWYRQDPGQGLRLIYYSQIVNDFQKGDIAEGYSVSREKKESFPLTVTSAQKNPTAFYLCASSIQEGWSPLHFGNGTRLTVT.